This record concerns one T cell receptor (beta chain) sequence. This entry is derived from a study of blood T cell repertoires in COVID-19. Looking at the study overall: Researchers got acute and convalescent COVID-19 samples from the United States, Italy and Spain. The analysed material was cDNA or gDNA that came from T cells, B-cell-depleted T cells, or PBMCs.

Under the authors' procedure: Reference gene primer amplification yielded estimated nucleated cell counts. Generated by immunoSEQ multiplex PCR, the TCRdb table keeps only in-frame clones and is missing some. V and J calls and clone size follow that table, whereas D and trimming were derived from the DNA. The profile shows fewer than 200,000 clones, over 80% of them singletons. The germline V gene encodes CDR1 SGHRS and CDR2 YFSETQ. This CDR3 spans 14 amino acids. The ends were cut back, 0 bases at V and 6 bases at J, with 7 bases in the middle. The origin of this receptor is a woman between 55 and 75 years old who had recovered from COVID-19. The sequencing input was peripheral blood. This chain uses TRBV5-1 with TRBJ1-6, with unresolved D. CDR3 coding DNA: TGCGCCAGCAGCTTGGAGGCGGCTAATTCACCCCTCCACTTT. It encodes CASSLEAANSPLHF.